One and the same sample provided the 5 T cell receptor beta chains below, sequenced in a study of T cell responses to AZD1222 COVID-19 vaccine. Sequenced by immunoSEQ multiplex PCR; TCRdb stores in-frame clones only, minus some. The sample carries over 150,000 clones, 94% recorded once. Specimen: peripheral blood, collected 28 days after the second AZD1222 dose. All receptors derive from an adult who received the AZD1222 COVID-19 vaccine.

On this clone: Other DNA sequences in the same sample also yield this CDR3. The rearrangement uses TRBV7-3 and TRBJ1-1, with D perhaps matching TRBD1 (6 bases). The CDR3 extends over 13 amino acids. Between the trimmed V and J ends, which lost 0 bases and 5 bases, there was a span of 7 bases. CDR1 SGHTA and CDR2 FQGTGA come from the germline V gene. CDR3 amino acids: CASSLTTGTEAFF. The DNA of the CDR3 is TGTGCCAGCAGCTTAACTACAGGGACTGAAGCTTTCTTT.

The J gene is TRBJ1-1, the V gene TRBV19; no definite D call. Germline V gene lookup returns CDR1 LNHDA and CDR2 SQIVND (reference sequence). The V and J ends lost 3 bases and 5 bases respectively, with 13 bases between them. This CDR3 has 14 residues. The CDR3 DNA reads TGTGCCAGTAGTATTTGGGAGAGTACGACTGAAGCTTTCTTT. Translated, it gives CASSIWESTTEAFF.

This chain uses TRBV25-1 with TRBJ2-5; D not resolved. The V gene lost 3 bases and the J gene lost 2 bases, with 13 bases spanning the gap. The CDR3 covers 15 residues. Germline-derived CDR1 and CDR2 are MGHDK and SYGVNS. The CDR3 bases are TGTGCCAGCAGTGAGGCCCCACCCAAGCAAGAGACCCAGTACTTC. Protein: CASSEAPPKQETQYF.

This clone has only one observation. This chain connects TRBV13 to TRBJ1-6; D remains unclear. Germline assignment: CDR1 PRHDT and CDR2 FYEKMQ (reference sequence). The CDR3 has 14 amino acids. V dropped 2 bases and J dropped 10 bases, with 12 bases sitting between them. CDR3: CASSLSTPLSPLHF. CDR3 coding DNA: TGTGCCAGCAGCTTATCGACCCCGTTATCACCCCTCCACTTT.

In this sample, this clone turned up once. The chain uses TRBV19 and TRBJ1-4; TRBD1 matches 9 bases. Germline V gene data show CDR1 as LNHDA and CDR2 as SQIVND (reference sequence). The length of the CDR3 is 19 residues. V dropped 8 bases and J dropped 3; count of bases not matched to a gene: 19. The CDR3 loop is CASQYRGQRFSQANEKLFF. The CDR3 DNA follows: TGTGCCAGTCAATACAGGGGGCAGCGCTTTTCGCAAGCTAATGAAAAACTGTTTTTT. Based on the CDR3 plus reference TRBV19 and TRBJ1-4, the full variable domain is DGGITQSPKYLFRKEGQNVTLSCEQNLNHDAMYWYRQDPGQGLRLIYYSQIVNDFQKGDIAEGYSVSREKKESFPLTVTSAQKNPTAFYLCASQYRGQRFSQANEKLFFGSGTQLSVL.